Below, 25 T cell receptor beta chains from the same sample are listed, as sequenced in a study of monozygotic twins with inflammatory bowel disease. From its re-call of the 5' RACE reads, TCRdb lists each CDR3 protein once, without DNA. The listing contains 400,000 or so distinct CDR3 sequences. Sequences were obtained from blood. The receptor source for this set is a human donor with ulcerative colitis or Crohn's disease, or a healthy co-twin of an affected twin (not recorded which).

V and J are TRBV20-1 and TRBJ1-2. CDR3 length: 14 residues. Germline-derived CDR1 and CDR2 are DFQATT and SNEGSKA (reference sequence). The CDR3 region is CSASGGWPYYGYTF.

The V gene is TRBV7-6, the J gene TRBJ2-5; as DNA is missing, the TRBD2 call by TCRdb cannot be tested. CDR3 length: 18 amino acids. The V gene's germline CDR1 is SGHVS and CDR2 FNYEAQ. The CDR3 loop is CASSRRGSGFPLQETQYF.

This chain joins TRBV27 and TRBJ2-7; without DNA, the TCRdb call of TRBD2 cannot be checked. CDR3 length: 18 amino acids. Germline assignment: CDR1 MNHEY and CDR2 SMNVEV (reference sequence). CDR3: CASRQGTGLAGLSGEQYF.

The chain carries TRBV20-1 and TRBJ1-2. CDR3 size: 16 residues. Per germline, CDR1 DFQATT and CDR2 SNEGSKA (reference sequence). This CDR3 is CSARDPGRSPIYGYTF.

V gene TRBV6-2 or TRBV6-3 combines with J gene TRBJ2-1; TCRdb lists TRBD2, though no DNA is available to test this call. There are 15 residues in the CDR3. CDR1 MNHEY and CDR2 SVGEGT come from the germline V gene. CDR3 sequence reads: CASSYGRESYNEQFF.

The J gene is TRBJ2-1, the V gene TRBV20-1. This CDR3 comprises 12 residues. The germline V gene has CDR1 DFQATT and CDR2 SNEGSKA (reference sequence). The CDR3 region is CSARSDFNEQFF.

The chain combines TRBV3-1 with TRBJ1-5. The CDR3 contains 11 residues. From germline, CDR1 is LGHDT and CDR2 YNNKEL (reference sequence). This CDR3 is CASSQRGLFVF.

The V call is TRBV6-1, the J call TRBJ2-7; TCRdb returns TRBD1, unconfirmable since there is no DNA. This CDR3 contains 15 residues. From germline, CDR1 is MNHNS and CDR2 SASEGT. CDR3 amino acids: CASTLGQGDPYEQYF.

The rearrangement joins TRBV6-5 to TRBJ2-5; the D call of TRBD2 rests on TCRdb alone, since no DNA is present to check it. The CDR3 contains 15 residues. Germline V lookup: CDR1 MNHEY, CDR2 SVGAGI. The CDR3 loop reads CASSYSKGRGETQYF.

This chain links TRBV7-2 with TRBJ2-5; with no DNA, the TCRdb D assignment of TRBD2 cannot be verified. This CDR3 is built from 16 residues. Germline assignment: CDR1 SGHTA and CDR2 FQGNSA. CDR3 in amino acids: CASSLARLAGQETQYF.

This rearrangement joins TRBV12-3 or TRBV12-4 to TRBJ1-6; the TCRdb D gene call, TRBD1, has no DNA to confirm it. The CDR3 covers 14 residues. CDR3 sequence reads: CASSTTGGRSPLHF.

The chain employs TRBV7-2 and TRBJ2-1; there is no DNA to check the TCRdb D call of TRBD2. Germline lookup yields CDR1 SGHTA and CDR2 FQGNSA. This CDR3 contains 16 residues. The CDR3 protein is CASSFPGTSARNEQFF.

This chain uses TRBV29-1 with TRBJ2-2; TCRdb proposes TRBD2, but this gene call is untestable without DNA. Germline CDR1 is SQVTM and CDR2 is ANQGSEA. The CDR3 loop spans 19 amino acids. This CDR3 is CSVVWGTSGRAANTGELFF.

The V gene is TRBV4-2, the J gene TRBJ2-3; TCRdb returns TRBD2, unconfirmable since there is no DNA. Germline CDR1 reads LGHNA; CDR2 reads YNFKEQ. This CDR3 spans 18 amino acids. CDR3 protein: CASSQDFNRDPPADTQYF.

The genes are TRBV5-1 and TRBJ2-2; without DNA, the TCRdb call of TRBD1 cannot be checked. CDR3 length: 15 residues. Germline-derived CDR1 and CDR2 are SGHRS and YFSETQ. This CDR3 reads CASSMRTGSTGELFF.

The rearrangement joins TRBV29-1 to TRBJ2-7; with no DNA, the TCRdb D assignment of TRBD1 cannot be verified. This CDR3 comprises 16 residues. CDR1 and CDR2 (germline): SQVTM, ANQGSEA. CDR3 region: CSVNPSGQGHSYEQYF.

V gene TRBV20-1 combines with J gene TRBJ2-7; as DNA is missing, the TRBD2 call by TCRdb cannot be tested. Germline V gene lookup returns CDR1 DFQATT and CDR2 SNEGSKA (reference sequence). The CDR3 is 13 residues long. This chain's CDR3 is CSARDPISPEQYF.

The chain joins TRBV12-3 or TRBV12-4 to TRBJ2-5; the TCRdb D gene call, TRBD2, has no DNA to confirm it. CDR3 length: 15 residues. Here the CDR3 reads CASSFTGTSQETQYF.

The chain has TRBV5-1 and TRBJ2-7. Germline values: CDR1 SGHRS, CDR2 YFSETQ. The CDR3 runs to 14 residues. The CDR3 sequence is CASSSRESNYEQYF.

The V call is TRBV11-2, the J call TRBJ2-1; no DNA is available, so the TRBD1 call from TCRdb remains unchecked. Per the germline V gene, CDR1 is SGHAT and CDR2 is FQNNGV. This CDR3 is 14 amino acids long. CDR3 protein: CASSRRLGWDEQFF.

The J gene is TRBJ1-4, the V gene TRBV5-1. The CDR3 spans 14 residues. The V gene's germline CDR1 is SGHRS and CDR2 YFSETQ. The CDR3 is CASSLSVGDEKLFF. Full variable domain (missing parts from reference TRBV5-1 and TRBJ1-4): KAGVTQTPRYLIKTRGQQVTLSCSPISGHRSVSWYQQTPGQGLQFLFEYFSETQRNKGNFPGRFSGRQFSNSRSEMNVSTLELGDSALYLCASSLSVGDEKLFFGSGTQLSVL.

CDR3 sequence: CASSLVQNTEAFF. The rearrangement links TRBV7-9 to TRBJ1-1. The CDR3 sequence is 13 residues long. Germline CDR1 is SEHNR and CDR2 is FQNEAQ (reference sequence).

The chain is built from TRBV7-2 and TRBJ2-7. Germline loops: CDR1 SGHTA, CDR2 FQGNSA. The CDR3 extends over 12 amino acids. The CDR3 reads CASSLDSTEQYF. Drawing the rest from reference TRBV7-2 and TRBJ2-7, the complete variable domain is GAGVSQSPSNKVTEKGKDVELRCDPISGHTALYWYRQSLGQGLEFLIYFQGNSAPDKSGLPSDRFSAERTGGSVSTLTIQRTQQEDSAVYLCASSLDSTEQYFGPGTRLTVT.

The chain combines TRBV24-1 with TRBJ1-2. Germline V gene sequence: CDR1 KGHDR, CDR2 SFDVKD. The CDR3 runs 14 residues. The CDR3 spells CATSDFKKNYGYTF.

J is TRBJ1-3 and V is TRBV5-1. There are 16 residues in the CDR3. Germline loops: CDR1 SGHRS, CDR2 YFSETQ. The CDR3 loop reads CASSHQGASSGNTIYF.